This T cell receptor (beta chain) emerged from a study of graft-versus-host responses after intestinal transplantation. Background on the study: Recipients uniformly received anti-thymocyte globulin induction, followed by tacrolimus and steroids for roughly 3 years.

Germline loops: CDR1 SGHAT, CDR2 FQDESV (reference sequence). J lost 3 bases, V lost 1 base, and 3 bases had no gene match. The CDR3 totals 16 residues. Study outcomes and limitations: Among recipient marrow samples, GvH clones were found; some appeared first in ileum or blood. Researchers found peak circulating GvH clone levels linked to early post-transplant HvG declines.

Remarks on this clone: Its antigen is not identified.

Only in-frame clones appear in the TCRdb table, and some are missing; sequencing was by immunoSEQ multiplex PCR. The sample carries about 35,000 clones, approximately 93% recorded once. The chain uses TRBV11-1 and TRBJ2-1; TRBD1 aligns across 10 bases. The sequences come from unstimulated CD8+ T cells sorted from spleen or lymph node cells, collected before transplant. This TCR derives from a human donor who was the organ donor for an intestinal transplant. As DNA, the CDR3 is TGTGCCAGCAGCTTAGAGGACAGGGGGGGCTACAATGAGCAGTTCTTC. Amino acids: CASSLEDRGGYNEQFF. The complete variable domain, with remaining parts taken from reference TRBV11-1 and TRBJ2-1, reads EAEVAQSPRYKITEKSQAVAFWCDPISGHATLYWYRQILGQGPELLVQFQDESVVDDSQLPKDRFSAERLKGVDSTLKIQPAELGDSAMYLCASSLEDRGGYNEQFFGPGTRLTVL.